This T cell receptor beta chain was sequenced in a study of T cells in Graves' hyperthyroidism and ophthalmopathy. Study conclusions and caveats: Among clonotypes expanded in thyroid above 0.001, most were also found in blood.

There are 13 residues in the CDR3. Trimming stripped 6 bases from V and 3 bases from J, with 11 bases between. Per germline, CDR1 SGDLS and CDR2 YYNGEE. Absent ophthalmopathy progression within 18 months defined stable Graves' hyperthyroidism. Patients aged 18 to 65 with hyperthyroidism were newly diagnosed, with duration under 2 months. This clonotype has just a few counts. Its specificity is not known. Amplification of TCR beta CDR3 regions was performed using RNA transcripts as template. Initially, a first-round RT-PCR of the TCR CDR3 employed the HTBI primer set. TCRdb re-called the multiplex PCR reads through MiXCR, storing one row per CDR3 protein. There are about 400,000 distinct CDR3 sequences in the sample; approximately 13% occur only once, and 9.2% lies in the top ten.

The sequenced sample was blood. This sequence was found in a woman between 18 and 29 years old with Graves' hyperthyroidism. The V gene is TRBV9, the J gene TRBJ2-3, with D perhaps matching TRBD2 (7 bases). The CDR3 loop is CASNAGATDTQYF. The CDR3 region has the DNA TGTGCCAGCAACGCGGGGGCAACAGATACGCAGTATTTT. The entire variable domain, with the rest obtained from reference TRBV9 and TRBJ2-3, is as follows: DSGVTQTPKHLITATGQRVTLRCSPRSGDLSVYWYQQSLDQGLQFLIQYYNGEERAKGNILERFSAQQFPDLHSELNLSSLELGDSALYFCASNAGATDTQYFGPGTRLTVL.